The next 2 T cell receptor beta chains were all read from a single sample in a study of cytomegalovirus exposure and HLA in healthy donors. The PCR made use of 60 Vbeta and 13 Jbeta primers. The assay was immunoSEQ multiplex PCR, and TCRdb's table has in-frame clones only and misses some. The sample comprises about 130,000 clones, around four fifths of which are singletons, and roughly 1.2% rests with the top ten. Sequencing input: PBMCs. The receptors originated from a boy between 5 and 17 years old in good health and CMV-seronegative.

This clone has only a few counts. V usage is TRBV11-2 and J usage is TRBJ2-5; D gene ambiguous. V was pared by 9 bases and J by 2 bases, with 10 bases between. Per germline, CDR1 SGHAT and CDR2 FQNNGV. The CDR3 loop spans 12 amino acids. CDR3 protein: CARWARQETQYF. The CDR3 bases are TGTGCCAGATGGGCGAGACAAGAGACCCAGTACTTC.

This clone was picked up one time. Other DNA sequences in the sample encode the same CDR3. This chain links TRBV2 with TRBJ2-3, with D possibly matching TRBD2 (6 bases). Germline CDR1 is SNHLY and CDR2 is FYNNEI. Between the trimmed V and J ends, which lost 8 bases and 5 bases, there was a span of 8 bases. This CDR3 comprises 11 residues. The CDR3: CASSGVDTQYF. CDR3 DNA: TGTGCCAGCTCGGGAGTAGATACGCAGTATTTT. The entire variable domain, with the rest obtained from reference TRBV2 and TRBJ2-3, is as follows: EPEVTQTPSHQVTQMGQEVILRCVPISNHLYFYWYRQILGQKVEFLVSFYNNEISEKSEIFDDQFSVERPDGSNFTLKIRSTKLEDSAMYFCASSGVDTQYFGPGTRLTVL.